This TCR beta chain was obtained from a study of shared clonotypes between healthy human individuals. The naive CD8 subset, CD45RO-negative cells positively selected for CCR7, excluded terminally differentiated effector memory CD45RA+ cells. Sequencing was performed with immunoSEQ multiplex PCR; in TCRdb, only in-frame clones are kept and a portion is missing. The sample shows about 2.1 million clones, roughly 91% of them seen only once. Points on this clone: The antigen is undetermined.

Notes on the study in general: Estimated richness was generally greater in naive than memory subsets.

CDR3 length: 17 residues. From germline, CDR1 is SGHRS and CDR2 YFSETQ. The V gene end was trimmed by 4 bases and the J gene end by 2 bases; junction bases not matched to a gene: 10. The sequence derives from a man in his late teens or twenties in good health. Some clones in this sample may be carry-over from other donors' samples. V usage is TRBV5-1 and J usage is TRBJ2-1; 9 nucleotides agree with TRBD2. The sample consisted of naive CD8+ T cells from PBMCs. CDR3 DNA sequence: TGCGCCAGCAGCACCGATCACCTAGCGGGAACCTACAATGAGCAGTTCTTC. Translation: CASSTDHLAGTYNEQFF.